Below are 8 T cell receptor beta chains sequenced from a single sample in a study of Tregs in tolerant kidney transplant recipients. Here immunoSEQ multiplex PCR was the method, and the copy in TCRdb shows in-frame clones only, minus some. The sample shows around 63,000 clones, roughly 88% of them seen only once. This sample comprised Tregs from blood, obtained before the transplant. The receptors stem from a human donor who received a combined kidney and bone marrow transplant.

On this clone: Other nucleotide sequences from this sample produce the same CDR3. V usage is TRBV5-1 and J usage is TRBJ2-7; D unclear. In germline, CDR1 is SGHRS, CDR2 YFSETQ. V dropped 0 bases and J dropped 6 bases, with 4 bases sitting between them. The CDR3 extends over 11 amino acids. The CDR3 sequence is CASSLGGEQYF. CDR3 bases: TGCGCCAGCAGCTTGGGGGGCGAGCAGTACTTC.

This chain links TRBV6-1 with TRBJ2-1; D is unclear. The ends were cut back, 6 bases at V and 6 bases at J, with 18 bases in the middle. The CDR3 consists of 15 residues. CDR1 and CDR2 (germline): MNHNS, SASEGT. The CDR3 region is CASSPSNAYGNEQFF. For the CDR3, the DNA is TGTGCCAGCAGCCCCTCCAATGCGTATGGCAATGAGCAGTTCTTC.

The chain carries TRBV12-5 and TRBJ1-5; D might be TRBD1 (6 bases). The CDR3 loop spans 17 amino acids. V lost 4 bases to trimming and J lost 1 base, with 17 bases between them. Per germline, CDR1 LGHNT and CDR2 FRNRAP. The CDR3 nucleotides read TGTGCTAGTGGTTGGATGGGGGGGGGCCGCAGCAATCAGCCCCAGCATTTT. Its protein is CASGWMGGGRSNQPQHF.

This chain uses TRBV7-7 with TRBJ2-5; no clear D gene. The CDR3 loop spans 15 amino acids. V lost 5 bases to trimming and J lost 2 bases, with 15 bases between them. Germline CDR1 SSHAT, CDR2 FNYEAQ (reference sequence). The CDR3 nucleotides are TGTGCCAGCAGCCCCTCCCCGCAGGCGCAAGAGACCCAGTACTTC. This gives the protein CASSPSPQAQETQYF.

The chain carries TRBV15 and TRBJ1-4; 7 bases are a match to TRBD1. The V and J ends lost 5 bases and 6 bases, in that order; junction bases with no gene match: 9. Germline V gene lookup returns CDR1 LNHNV and CDR2 YYDKDF (reference sequence). The CDR3 is 15 residues long. The CDR3 DNA reads TGTGCCACCAGCGCTCGGGACAGCCCCTATGAAAAACTGTTTTTT. Residues: CATSARDSPYEKLFF.

The chain has TRBV11-2 and TRBJ2-3; weak D call: TRBD1 (5 bases). This CDR3 comprises 11 residues. V lost 6 bases, J lost 5 bases, and 6 bases lay in between. CDR1 is SGHAT, CDR2 FQNNGV, per germline. The CDR3 reads CASRQVDTQYF. CDR3 sequence (DNA): TGTGCCAGCAGACAGGTAGATACGCAGTATTTT.

The chain carries TRBV9 and TRBJ2-6; D is tentatively TRBD1 or TRBD2 (6 bases each). This CDR3 region has 17 residues. Germline CDR1 reads SGDLS; CDR2 reads YYNGEE. The V gene lost 3 bases and the J gene lost 0 bases, with 13 bases spanning the gap. The CDR3 protein is CASSAGGGFSGANVLTF. The DNA of the CDR3 is TGTGCCAGCAGCGCCGGGGGCGGGTTCTCTGGGGCCAACGTCCTGACTTTC.

Only one count was recorded for this clone. The chain uses TRBV5-1 and TRBJ2-7, with TRBD1 matching 8 bases. The CDR3 has 15 residues. Trimming at V came to 4 bases and at J to 4 bases, leaving 10 bases not matched to a gene. Germline loops: CDR1 SGHRS, CDR2 YFSETQ. The CDR3 reads CASSPTGQGQYEQYF. CDR3 nucleotide sequence: TGCGCCAGCAGCCCAACCGGACAGGGCCAATACGAGCAGTACTTC.